Shown below are 5 T cell receptor beta chains from a single sample sequenced in a study of beta chain features in type 1 diabetes. TCRB transcripts that were expressed got sequenced, as all of the isolated RNA had been reverse transcribed. Sequenced by immunoSEQ multiplex PCR; TCRdb stores in-frame clones only, minus some. The sample records about 350,000 clones, about 20% being singletons. The sequencing input was naive CD4+ T cells from blood. Every receptor here comes from a woman under 30 in good health.

The chain couples TRBV18 to TRBJ1-1; 8 positions match TRBD1. Trimming at V came to 3 bases and at J to 3 bases, leaving 6 bases not matched to a gene. The CDR3 totals 15 residues. The germline gives CDR1 KGHSH, CDR2 LQKENI. CDR3 DNA: TGTGCCAGCTCACCCCTCGGACAGGGTTACACTGAAGCTTTCTTT. Its translation: CASSPLGQGYTEAFF. The variable domain in full, completed from reference TRBV18 and TRBJ1-1, reads NAGVMQNPRHLVRRRGQEARLRCSPMKGHSHVYWYRQLPEEGLKFMVYLQKENIIDESGMPKERFSAEFPKEGPSILRIQQVVRGDSAAYFCASSPLGQGYTEAFFGQGTRLTVV.

The rearrangement uses TRBV5-1 and TRBJ2-2, with a tentative D call TRBD1 (5 bases). CDR1 is SGHRS, CDR2 YFSETQ, per germline. Trimming took 3 bases from V and 6 from J, leaving 9 bases between them. CDR3 length equals 13 residues. CDR3 sequence: CASSSQGPGELFF. DNA of the CDR3: TGCGCCAGCAGCTCGCAGGGCCCCGGGGAGCTGTTTTTT.

The sample holds a few counts of this clone. The chain is built from TRBV25-1 and TRBJ1-5, with D possibly TRBD1 on 5 matching bases. The V gene lost 4 bases and the J gene lost 6 bases, with 10 bases spanning the gap. In germline, CDR1 is MGHDK, CDR2 SYGVNS. There are 13 residues in the CDR3. In DNA form, the CDR3 reads TGTGCCAGCAGTGGAGGACAAGGTCAGCCCCAGCATTTT. Protein product: CASSGGQGQPQHF.

The V call is TRBV13, the J call TRBJ2-7; maybe TRBD2 (5 bases). V was cut by 1 base and J by 4 bases, with 17 bases left in between. The CDR3 totals 16 residues. Germline V gene sequence: CDR1 PRHDT, CDR2 FYEKMQ (reference sequence). The chain's CDR3 is CASSLVAAGGGYEQYF. CDR3 nucleotide sequence: TGTGCCAGCAGCTTAGTCGCCGCGGGCGGCGGATACGAGCAGTACTTC.

This sequence joins TRBV2 and TRBJ2-2; D gene uncertain. The CDR3 covers 13 residues. V was trimmed by 1 base and J by 6 bases, leaving 6 bases between them. The germline V gene has CDR1 SNHLY and CDR2 FYNNEI. The CDR3 is CASSEDRAGELFF. The CDR3 coding sequence is TGTGCCAGCAGTGAAGACCGGGCCGGGGAGCTGTTTTTT.